Listed here are 30 T cell receptor beta chains from one sample, sequenced in a study of cytomegalovirus exposure and HLA in healthy donors. Use of 60 Vbeta and 13 Jbeta primers characterized the PCR. This table comes from immunoSEQ multiplex PCR, and its TCRdb copy is limited to in-frame clones, with some not included. Of 100,000 to 120,000 clones listed, over 60% were seen once; the top ten hold around 3.2%. The sequenced material came from PBMCs. The source of these receptors is a woman in her fifties or sixties in good health and CMV-seropositive.

This rearrangement joins TRBV13 to TRBJ2-1; 8 nucleotides agree with TRBD2. The CDR3 loop spans 16 amino acids. Trimming removed 5 bases from V and 4 bases from J; junction bases left unmatched: 10. Germline values: CDR1 PRHDT, CDR2 FYEKMQ (reference sequence). CDR3 sequence reads: CASSPPAGDVYNEQFF. The CDR3 DNA sequence: TGTGCCAGCAGCCCCCCAGCGGGAGATGTTTACAATGAGCAGTTCTTC. The full variable domain, rest sourced from reference TRBV13 and TRBJ2-1, is AAGVIQSPRHLIKEKRETATLKCYPIPRHDTVYWYQQGPGQDPQFLISFYEKMQSDKGSIPDRFSAQQFSDYHSELNMSSLELGDSALYFCASSPPAGDVYNEQFFGPGTRLTVL.

Only one count was recorded for this clone. The rearrangement joins TRBV7-2 to TRBJ1-2; D not certain. The germline V gene has CDR1 SGHTA and CDR2 FQGNSA. There are 12 residues in the CDR3. V was pared by 2 bases and J by 4 bases, with 5 bases between. CDR3 loop: CASSLKLYGYTF. In DNA, the CDR3 is TGTGCCAGCAGCTTAAAGCTCTATGGCTACACCTTC.

CDR3 amino acids: CASDPPGNQPQHF. The CDR3 bases are TGTGCCAGTGACCCCCCGGGGAATCAGCCCCAGCATTTT. J is TRBJ1-5 and V is TRBV28; D gene uncertain. Germline V gives CDR1 MDHEN, CDR2 SYDVKM. Trimming left V 9 bases short and J 4 bases short, with 13 bases between. This CDR3 has 13 amino acids.

The CDR3, as DNA: TGTGCCAGCAGCTTAGAACGAGGGTCTGAGCAGTTCTTC. It specifies CASSLERGSEQFF. The chain has TRBV7-3 and TRBJ2-1; weak D call: TRBD2 (5 bases). Trimming pared 2 bases from V and 9 bases from J, leaving 11 bases between. Per germline, CDR1 SGHTA and CDR2 FQGTGA. The CDR3 is 13 amino acids.

This chain links TRBV7-9 with TRBJ2-5, with 10 bases matching TRBD2. CDR1 SEHNR and CDR2 FQNEAQ come from the germline V gene (reference sequence). The J segment lost 4 bases and the V segment lost 5 bases, leaving 10 bases of the junction unmatched. The CDR3 extends over 16 amino acids. Written as DNA, the CDR3 is TGTGCCAGCAGCCCCCTAGCGGGAGTCTTCGGAGAGACCCAGTACTTC. Translating it yields CASSPLAGVFGETQYF.

The gene calls are TRBV28 and TRBJ2-2, with D perhaps TRBD2 (6 bases). This CDR3 region has 15 residues. Germline values: CDR1 MDHEN, CDR2 SYDVKM. The ends were cut back, 2 bases at V and 7 bases at J, with 14 bases in the middle. Written as DNA, the CDR3 is TGTGCCAGCAGTTTAGGGGGGTCTGGCATCGGGGAGCTGTTTTTT. Translation gives CASSLGGSGIGELFF.

This clone appeared once. This rearrangement joins TRBV6-5 to TRBJ2-1; TRBD2 matches 7 bases. Germline-derived CDR1 and CDR2 are MNHEY and SVGAGI. The CDR3 spans 16 residues. Losses at the gene ends were 0 bases for V and 6 bases for J; bases not matched to a gene: 8. The CDR3 is CASSYSRGSFRNEQFF. CDR3 sequence (DNA): TGTGCCAGCAGTTACTCGCGCGGGAGTTTTCGCAATGAGCAGTTCTTC.

The V gene is TRBV9, the J gene TRBJ2-1; TRBD2 aligns across 11 bases. The V segment lost 1 base and the J segment 7 bases; nucleotides outside the gene matches: 4. Germline assignment: CDR1 SGDLS and CDR2 YYNGEE. The CDR3 spans 15 residues. The CDR3: CASSVWWTSGNEQFF. The DNA of the CDR3 is TGTGCCAGCAGCGTATGGTGGACTAGCGGGAATGAGCAGTTCTTC.

The chain combines TRBV5-8 with TRBJ1-2; D unresolved. Germline CDR1 SGHTS, CDR2 YDEGEE. V was trimmed by 1 base and J by 8 bases, leaving 18 bases between them. CDR3 length: 15 residues. Here the CDR3 reads CASSLNRQVTSGYTF. The CDR3 DNA sequence: TGTGCCAGCAGCTTGAATCGCCAGGTAACAAGCGGCTACACCTTC.

This clone was detected only once. The V and J genes are TRBV5-4 and TRBJ1-1; TRBD1 agrees at 7 bases. The germline V gene has CDR1 SGHNT and CDR2 YYREEE (reference sequence). The CDR3 is 15 residues long. V lost 2 bases, J lost 3 bases, and 7 bases stayed unmatched. In nucleotides, the CDR3 is TGTGCCAGCAGCTTCGAGGGGGCTAGATACACTGAAGCTTTCTTT. Translating gives CASSFEGARYTEAFF.

The gene calls are TRBV11-1 and TRBJ2-7; a weak D match, TRBD1 (5 bases). In germline, CDR1 is SGHAT, CDR2 FQDESV (reference sequence). This CDR3 spans 13 amino acids. V was shortened by 0 bases and J by 5 bases, with 8 bases between the two germline ends. CDR3 nucleotide sequence: TGTGCCAGCAGCTTAGCGCTCAGGGACGAGCAGTACTTC. As protein: CASSLALRDEQYF.

This rearrangement joins TRBV7-6 to TRBJ2-7; 8 bases line up with TRBD1. The CDR3 runs 19 residues. Germline-derived CDR1 and CDR2 are SGHVS and FNYEAQ. With V trimmed by 1 base and J by 0 bases, 14 bases remained unmatched. CDR3 sequence reads: CASSLVGALGQDASYEQYF. The CDR3 bases are TGTGCCAGCAGCTTAGTTGGCGCCTTGGGACAGGACGCCTCCTACGAGCAGTACTTC. The full variable domain, completed using reference TRBV7-6 and TRBJ2-7, is GAGVSQSPRYKVTKRGQDVALRCDPISGHVSLYWYRQALGQGPEFLTYFNYEAQQDKSGLPNDRFSAERPEGSISTLTIQRTEQRDSAMYRCASSLVGALGQDASYEQYFGPGTRLTVT.

J is TRBJ1-2 and V is TRBV7-9; 9 positions agree with TRBD1. The germline CDR1 and CDR2 sequences are SEHNR and FQNEAQ (reference sequence). Trimming at V came to 6 bases and at J to 12 bases, leaving 17 bases not matched to a gene. The CDR3 is 15 amino acids. CDR3 DNA: TGTGCCAGCAGTTTTAACTCACCGGGACAGGGTCGGAACACCTTC. Amino acid sequence: CASSFNSPGQGRNTF.

The chain is built from TRBV6-1 and TRBJ2-7; 7 bases match TRBD1. Germline-derived CDR1 and CDR2 are MNHNS and SASEGT. The CDR3 extends over 15 amino acids. V was clipped by 5 bases and J by 3 bases; unmatched bases: 10. The CDR3 loop reads CASSLPRTGRYEQYF. The CDR3 DNA reads TGTGCCAGCAGTTTACCGAGGACAGGCCGCTACGAGCAGTACTTC.

The rearrangement links TRBV14 to TRBJ1-2; D perhaps matches TRBD1 (6 bases). Germline values: CDR1 SGHDN, CDR2 FVKESK. Trimming stripped 3 bases from V and 10 bases from J, with 18 bases between. The CDR3 has 14 residues. This chain's CDR3 is CASSHKNGQSDYTF. The CDR3 nucleotides are TGTGCCAGCAGCCACAAGAACGGACAGTCTGACTACACCTTC.

A word on this clone: The junction departs from the called germline gene at one end, perhaps through a read error. The chain combines TRBV5-6 with TRBJ1-3, with 7 nucleotides matching TRBD1. CDR3 length: 14 amino acids. Germline V gene data show CDR1 as SGHDT and CDR2 as YYEEEE. The CDR3: CASSLKGLSDRLDF. The CDR3 DNA follows: TGTGCCAGCAGCTTGAAAGGACTATCGGACAGGTTGGATTTT.

This chain uses TRBV7-2 with TRBJ2-3; D ambiguous. Trimming shortened V by 5 bases and J by 0 bases, and 9 bases separated the two germline ends. CDR3 size: 14 residues. Germline V lookup: CDR1 SGHTA, CDR2 FQGNSA. Written as DNA, the CDR3 is TGTGCCAGCAGCCCCGAGTCTAGCACAGATACGCAGTATTTT. It is translated as CASSPESSTDTQYF.

This CDR3 reads CASSLRASTDTQYF. The CDR3 DNA follows: TGTGCCAGCAGCTTGAGGGCCAGCACAGATACGCAGTATTTT. The gene calls are TRBV7-9 and TRBJ2-3; possibly TRBD2 for D (5 bases). The CDR3 is 14 amino acids. V was cut by 3 bases and J by 0 bases, with 7 bases left in between. CDR1 and CDR2 (germline): SEHNR, FQNEAQ (reference sequence).

CDR3 loop: CASSPGTSGRAGAQYF. CDR3 DNA: TGTGCCAGCAGTCCCGGGACTAGCGGGAGGGCCGGGGCCCAGTACTTC. The chain employs TRBV7-9 and TRBJ2-5; 16 positions agree with TRBD2. Unmatched junction bases numbered 10, after V lost 6 bases and J lost 9 bases. The CDR3 runs to 16 residues. Per the germline V gene, CDR1 is SEHNR and CDR2 is FQNEAQ (reference sequence).

This clone was detected only a few times. The chain links TRBV5-1 to TRBJ2-3; 9 positions match TRBD1. The CDR3 is made up of 14 amino acids. Germline trimming cut 3 bases from V and 3 bases from J; bases unmatched to any gene: 2. Germline CDR1 is SGHRS and CDR2 is YFSETQ. The CDR3 DNA reads as TGCGCCAGCAGCTCGACAGGGGGGACAGATACGCAGTATTTT. Translation: CASSSTGGTDTQYF.

The chain combines TRBV14 with TRBJ2-7; maybe TRBD1 (6 bases). Germline CDR1 reads SGHDN; CDR2 reads FVKESK. Deletions cut 0 bases from V and 5 bases from J, with 17 bases between. The CDR3 has 16 residues. CDR3 sequence: CASSQDAVGADDEQYF. CDR3 nucleotides: TGTGCCAGCAGCCAAGACGCCGTGGGGGCCGACGACGAGCAGTACTTC.

V and J are TRBV4-1 and TRBJ2-5, with 8 bases aligning to TRBD1. The CDR3 is made up of 15 amino acids. Trimming removed 1 base from V and 5 bases from J; junction bases left unmatched: 6. CDR1 MGHRA and CDR2 YSYEKL come from the germline V gene. The CDR3 DNA reads as TGCGCCAGCAGCCAAGTTGGGACAGGAGGGGAGACCCAGTACTTC. Translated, it gives CASSQVGTGGETQYF.

On this clone itself: At the DNA level, this CDR3 is encoded by other sequences in the same sample as well. This chain links TRBV18 with TRBJ1-1; 8 positions agree with TRBD1. V shed 6 bases and J 5 bases; nucleotides not matched to a gene: 11. Germline-derived CDR1 and CDR2 are KGHSH and LQKENI. The CDR3 runs to 15 residues. CDR3 bases: TGTGCCAGCTCCCGTCCGGGACAGGAGACTACTGAAGCTTTCTTT. It is translated as CASSRPGQETTEAFF.

J is TRBJ2-7 and V is TRBV27; TRBD1 matches at 10 bases. The J segment lost 5 bases and the V segment lost 1 base, leaving 5 bases of the junction unmatched. The germline V gene has CDR1 MNHEY and CDR2 SMNVEV (reference sequence). This CDR3 has 15 amino acids. In nucleotides, the CDR3 is TGTGCCAGCAGTTTATGGGACAGGGGCCCCCACGAGCAGTACTTC. It is translated as CASSLWDRGPHEQYF.

This clone was found a few times. V is TRBV6-1 and J is TRBJ1-3; D gene unclear. Trimming stripped 2 bases from V and 1 base from J, with 12 bases between. CDR1 is MNHNS and CDR2 is SASEGT in the germline V gene. The CDR3 has 16 amino acids. The CDR3, as DNA: TGTGCCAGCAGTGAACAAATTGGACTGTCTGGAAACACCATATATTTT. Residues: CASSEQIGLSGNTIYF.

The chain uses TRBV28 and TRBJ1-5; no firm D call. The germline V gene encodes CDR1 MDHEN and CDR2 SYDVKM. V shed 8 bases and J shed 7 bases, with 15 bases lying between them. There are 13 residues in the CDR3. CDR3 nucleotides: TGTGCCAGCTCGTCTCCGTTTGGCCAGCCCCAGCATTTT. As protein: CASSSPFGQPQHF. Using reference TRBV28 and TRBJ1-5 for the parts outside the CDR3, the full variable domain is DVKVTQSSRYLVKRTGEKVFLECVQDMDHENMFWYRQDPGLGLRLIYFSYDVKMKEKGDIPEGYSVSREKKERFSLILESASTNQTSMYLCASSSPFGQPQHFGDGTRLSIL.

This clone was seen once. V gene TRBV11-2 combines with J gene TRBJ1-2; D remains unclear. CDR1 SGHAT and CDR2 FQNNGV come from the germline V gene. The germline V and J ends were trimmed by 3 bases and 6 bases, with 8 bases remaining between them. The CDR3 covers 12 residues. The CDR3 DNA follows: TGTGCCAGCAGCTTGGGGAGGGATGGCTACACCTTC. Encoded protein: CASSLGRDGYTF. The entire variable domain, with the rest obtained from reference TRBV11-2 and TRBJ1-2, is as follows: EAGVAQSPRYKIIEKRQSVAFWCNPISGHATLYWYQQILGQGPKLLIQFQNNGVVDDSQLPKDRFSAERLKGVDSTLKIQPAKLEDSAVYLCASSLGRDGYTFGSGTRLTVV.

This clone has only a few counts. For the CDR3, the DNA is TGTGCCAGCAGTCGAGACAGTATAGGAAACACCATATATTTT. This gives the protein CASSRDSIGNTIYF. The V call is TRBV6-5, the J call TRBJ1-3, with D possibly being TRBD1 (5 bases). The V gene lost 5 bases and the J gene lost 4 bases, with 12 bases spanning the gap. CDR1 MNHEY and CDR2 SVGAGI come from the germline V gene. This CDR3 spans 14 amino acids.

The V and J genes are TRBV28 and TRBJ1-5; maybe TRBD1 (5 bases). The V end was cut by 3 bases, the J end by 1 base, with 13 bases between. The length of the CDR3 is 16 residues. Per the germline V gene, CDR1 is MDHEN and CDR2 is SYDVKM. CDR3 nucleotides: TGTGCCAGCAGTTTTGGGATAAGGGGCAGCAATCAGCCCCAGCATTTT. It yields the protein CASSFGIRGSNQPQHF.

The V and J genes are TRBV19 and TRBJ2-3, with D hard to call. The CDR3 is 13 residues long. The germline V gene encodes CDR1 LNHDA and CDR2 SQIVND (reference sequence). V was shortened by 6 bases and J by 2 bases, with 9 bases between the two germline ends. The CDR3 region has the DNA TGTGCCAGTAGCCCACGGGTCACAGATACGCAGTATTTT. The encoded protein is CASSPRVTDTQYF. The full variable domain, completed using reference TRBV19 and TRBJ2-3, is DGGITQSPKYLFRKEGQNVTLSCEQNLNHDAMYWYRQDPGQGLRLIYYSQIVNDFQKGDIAEGYSVSREKKESFPLTVTSAQKNPTAFYLCASSPRVTDTQYFGPGTRLTVL.